This T cell receptor (beta chain) is drawn from a study of T cell responses to AZD1222 COVID-19 vaccine. Study overall: Some second doses came at about 4 weeks and others at about 12 weeks; these were pooled. Study observations and caveats: Only six or seven AZD1222 recipients tested seropositive at baseline. Mostly white British, mostly female donors; authors suggested clonal diversity may be underestimated. Spike-specific TCR depth and breadth grew after two AZD1222 doses.

As concerns this clone: Its antigen remains unknown.

The repertoire was sequenced with immunoSEQ multiplex PCR; TCRdb's copy has only in-frame clones and lacks some. In the table there are 160,000 or so clones, 91% of which are singletons. This receptor was obtained from an adult in good health. The specimen comprised peripheral blood, sampled on day 0 of AZD1222 vaccination.

In nucleotides, the CDR3 is TGCAGCGTTGAGTCGGGGCAGGGAGTCTCCTACGAGCAGTACTTC. Amino acids: CSVESGQGVSYEQYF. The chain has TRBV29-1 and TRBJ2-7, with D perhaps being TRBD1 or TRBD2 (5 bases each). Germline values: CDR1 SQVTM, CDR2 ANQGSEA. The CDR3 runs to 15 residues. V gave up 3 bases and J gave up 0 bases, with 15 bases separating them.